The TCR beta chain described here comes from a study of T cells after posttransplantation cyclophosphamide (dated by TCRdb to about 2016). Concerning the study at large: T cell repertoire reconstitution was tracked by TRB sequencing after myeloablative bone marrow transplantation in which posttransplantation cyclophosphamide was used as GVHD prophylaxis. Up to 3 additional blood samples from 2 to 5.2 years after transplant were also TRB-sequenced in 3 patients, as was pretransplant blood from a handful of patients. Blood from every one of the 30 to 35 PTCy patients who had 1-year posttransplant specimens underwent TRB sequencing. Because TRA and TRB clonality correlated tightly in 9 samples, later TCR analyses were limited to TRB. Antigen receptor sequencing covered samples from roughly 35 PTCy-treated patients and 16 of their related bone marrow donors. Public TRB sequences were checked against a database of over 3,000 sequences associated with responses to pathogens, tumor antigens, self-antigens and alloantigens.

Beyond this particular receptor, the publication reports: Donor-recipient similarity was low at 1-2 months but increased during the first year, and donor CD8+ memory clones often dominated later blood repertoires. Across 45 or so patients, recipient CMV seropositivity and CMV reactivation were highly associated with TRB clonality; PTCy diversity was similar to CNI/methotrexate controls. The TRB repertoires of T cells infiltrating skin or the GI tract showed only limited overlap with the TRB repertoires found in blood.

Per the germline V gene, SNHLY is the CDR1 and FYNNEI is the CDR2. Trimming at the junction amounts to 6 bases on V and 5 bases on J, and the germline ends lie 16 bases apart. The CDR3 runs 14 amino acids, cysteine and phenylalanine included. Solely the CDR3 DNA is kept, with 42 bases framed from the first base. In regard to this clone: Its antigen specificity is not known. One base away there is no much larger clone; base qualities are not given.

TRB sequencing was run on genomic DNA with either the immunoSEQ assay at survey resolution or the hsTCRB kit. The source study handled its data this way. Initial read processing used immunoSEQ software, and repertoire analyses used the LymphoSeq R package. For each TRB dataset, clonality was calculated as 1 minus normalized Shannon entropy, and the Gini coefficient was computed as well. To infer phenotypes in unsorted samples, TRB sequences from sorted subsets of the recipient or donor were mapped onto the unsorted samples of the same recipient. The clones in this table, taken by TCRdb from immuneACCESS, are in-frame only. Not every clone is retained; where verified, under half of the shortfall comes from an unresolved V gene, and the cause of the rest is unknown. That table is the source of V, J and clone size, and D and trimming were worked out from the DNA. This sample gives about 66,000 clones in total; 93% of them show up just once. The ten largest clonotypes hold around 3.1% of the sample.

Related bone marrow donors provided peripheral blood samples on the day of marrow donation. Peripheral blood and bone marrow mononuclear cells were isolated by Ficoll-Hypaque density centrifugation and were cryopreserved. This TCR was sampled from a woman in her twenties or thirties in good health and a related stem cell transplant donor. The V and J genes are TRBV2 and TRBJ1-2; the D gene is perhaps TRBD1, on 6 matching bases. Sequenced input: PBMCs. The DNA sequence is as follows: TGTGCCAGCAGGGGGACATTCCTGGGGTATGGCTACACCTTC. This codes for CASRGTFLGYGYTF.